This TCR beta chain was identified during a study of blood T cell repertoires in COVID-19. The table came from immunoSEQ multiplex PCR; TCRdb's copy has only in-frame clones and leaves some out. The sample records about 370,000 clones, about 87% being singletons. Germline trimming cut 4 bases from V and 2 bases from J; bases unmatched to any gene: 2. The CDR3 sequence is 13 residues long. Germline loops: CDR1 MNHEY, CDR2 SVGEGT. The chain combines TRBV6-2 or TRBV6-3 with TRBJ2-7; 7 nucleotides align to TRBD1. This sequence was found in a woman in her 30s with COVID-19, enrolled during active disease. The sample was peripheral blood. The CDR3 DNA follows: TGTGCCAGCAGTTGGACAGGAACCTACGAGCAGTACTTC. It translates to CASSWTGTYEQYF.